A single sample is the source of the 17 T cell receptor beta chains below, sequenced in a study of blood T cell repertoires in COVID-19. Using immunoSEQ multiplex PCR, the repertoire was profiled, and TCRdb retains in-frame clones only, with some absent. The sample lists approximately 150,000 clones, 84% occurring once. Sequences were obtained from peripheral blood. All receptors derive from a man in his 70s with active or convalescent COVID-19.

This clone was picked up one time. The chain is built from TRBV12-1 and TRBJ1-5; the DNA was not compared with TRBD1, the D call given in the table. TRBV12-1 is annotated as a pseudogene. The CDR3 is made up of 19 amino acids. The CDR3 sequence: CASSLMMGHPGSVNQPQHF. DNA of the CDR3: TGTGCCAGCAGCTTGATGATGGGACATCCCGGCAGCGTCAATCAGCCCCAGCATTTT.

The DNA for the CDR3 is TGCGCCAGCAGCTACACAGGACAGGGCGGAGAGGGCTACACCTTC. Amino acids: CASSYTGQGGEGYTF. The V gene is TRBV4-1, the J gene TRBJ1-2; TRBD1 agrees at 8 bases. Germline V gene sequence: CDR1 MGHRA, CDR2 YSYEKL. This CDR3 spans 15 amino acids. J lost 8 bases, V lost 5 bases, and 13 bases had no gene match.

This clone occurred once. The chain couples TRBV6-2 or TRBV6-3 to TRBJ2-1, with 8 bases matching TRBD2. CDR1 is MNHEY, CDR2 SVGEGT, per germline. The CDR3 consists of 16 residues. V was pared by 0 bases and J by 8 bases, with 9 bases of the junction left unmatched. CDR3 amino acids: CASSYSLGGGIDEQFF. As DNA, the CDR3 is TGTGCCAGCAGTTACTCCCTGGGCGGGGGGATTGATGAGCAGTTCTTC.

V is TRBV6-5 and J is TRBJ1-3, with D uncertain. The germline V and J ends were trimmed by 6 bases and 4 bases, with 10 bases remaining between them. The CDR3 is made up of 13 amino acids. Per germline, CDR1 MNHEY and CDR2 SVGAGI. The CDR3 coding sequence is TGTGCCAGCAGCTCCAGGTCAGGAAACACCATATATTTT. This codes for CASSSRSGNTIYF.

V usage is TRBV28 and J usage is TRBJ2-7; 7 nucleotides line up with TRBD1. CDR3 length: 14 residues. Per germline, CDR1 MDHEN and CDR2 SYDVKM. With 5 bases clipped from V and 6 bases from J, the junction kept 10 bases outside the gene matches. In DNA form, the CDR3 reads TGTGCCAGCAGTGAAAGGGGCACAGGGGTCGAGCAGTACTTC. Its translation is CASSERGTGVEQYF.

This chain uses TRBV30 with TRBJ2-7; 9 nucleotides match TRBD2. This CDR3 has 15 amino acids. Germline assignment: CDR1 GTSNPN and CDR2 SVGIG (reference sequence). Trimming at V came to 4 bases and at J to 6 bases, leaving 13 bases not matched to a gene. In nucleotides, the CDR3 is TGTGCCTGGAAGCGTGCGGGAGGGTCCCTCGGCGAGCAGTACTTC. Translation gives CAWKRAGGSLGEQYF.

This rearrangement joins TRBV5-1 to TRBJ2-4; 7 bases align to TRBD2. The CDR3 consists of 15 residues. The J segment lost 2 bases and the V segment lost 0 bases, leaving 2 bases of the junction unmatched. Germline assignment: CDR1 SGHRS and CDR2 YFSETQ. The DNA of the CDR3 is TGCGCCAGCAGCTTGGAGCGGGGCCCCAAAAACATTCAGTACTTC. This gives the protein CASSLERGPKNIQYF.

This chain connects TRBV5-1 to TRBJ1-1, with 8 bases aligning to TRBD1. Germline-derived CDR1 and CDR2 are SGHRS and YFSETQ. This CDR3 region has 16 residues. Trimming removed 4 bases from V and 0 bases from J; junction bases left unmatched: 8. Written as DNA, the CDR3 is TGCGCCAGCAGCGGACAGGGTGGGTCCATGAACACTGAAGCTTTCTTT. It translates to CASSGQGGSMNTEAFF.

The chain has TRBV7-9 and TRBJ1-3; 8 bases are shared with TRBD1. Germline V gives CDR1 SEHNR, CDR2 FQNEAQ (reference sequence). J lost 2 bases, V lost 3 bases, and 9 bases had no gene match. This CDR3 region has 17 residues. The CDR3 sequence is CASSFGQGREAGNTIYF. The CDR3, as DNA: TGTGCCAGCAGCTTCGGACAGGGAAGAGAGGCTGGAAACACCATATATTTT.

This clone was detected only a few times. The chain is built from TRBV3-1 (or the pseudogene TRBV3-2) and TRBJ1-1; TRBD1 matches at 10 bases. CDR1 is LGHDT and CDR2 is YNNKEL in the germline V gene (reference sequence). The V segment lost 4 bases and the J segment 5 bases; nucleotides outside the gene matches: 4. This CDR3 is 14 amino acids long. The CDR3 is CASSLGTGETEAFF. The CDR3 coding sequence is TGTGCCAGCAGCCTAGGGACAGGGGAAACTGAAGCTTTCTTT.

The chain combines TRBV12-3 or TRBV12-4 with TRBJ1-3; a weak D match, TRBD1 (6 bases). The CDR3 is 12 residues long. V was cut by 6 bases and J by 6 bases, with 9 bases left in between. CDR3 nucleotides: TGTGCCAGCAGCCGGACAGAAAACACCATATATTTT. This sequence encodes CASSRTENTIYF.

This chain uses TRBV6-5 with TRBJ1-5; 10 positions agree with TRBD1. The CDR3 length is 14 residues. J was trimmed by 9 bases and V by 6 bases; bases with no gene match: 8. Per the germline V gene, CDR1 is MNHEY and CDR2 is SVGAGI. The CDR3 DNA reads as TGTGCCAGCAGGGGGACAGGGGTTTTAGGGCCCCAGCATTTT. Encoded protein: CASRGTGVLGPQHF.

The chain uses TRBV9 and TRBJ2-2; 8 bases match TRBD2. This CDR3 spans 16 amino acids. From germline, CDR1 is SGDLS and CDR2 YYNGEE. After removal of 2 bases from V and 1 base from J, the junction contained 4 bases not matched to a gene. The chain's CDR3 is CASSVGRGRNTGELFF. Here the CDR3 DNA reads TGTGCCAGCAGCGTCGGGAGGGGAAGGAACACCGGGGAGCTGTTTTTT.

The J gene is TRBJ1-2, the V gene TRBV7-9, with TRBD1 identical over 9 bases. Looked up from germline, CDR1 is SEHNR and CDR2 is FQNEAQ (reference sequence). This CDR3 has 15 residues. After removal of 5 bases from V and 7 bases from J, the junction contained 11 bases not matched to a gene. The CDR3 here is CASSLPGQGQAGYTF. Here the CDR3 DNA reads TGTGCCAGCAGCCTGCCGGGACAGGGACAAGCTGGCTACACCTTC.

The J gene is TRBJ2-7, the V gene TRBV7-9; 11 bases agree with TRBD1. Looked up from germline, CDR1 is SEHNR and CDR2 is FQNEAQ (reference sequence). With V trimmed by 5 bases and J by 6 bases, 6 bases remained unmatched. The CDR3 spans 14 residues. The CDR3 DNA reads TGTGCCAGCAGCATATCCGGGACAGGGGGCGAGCAGTACTTC. Amino acid sequence: CASSISGTGGEQYF.

The V and J genes are TRBV13 and TRBJ2-6; tentative D call: TRBD2 (5 bases). Germline CDR1 PRHDT, CDR2 FYEKMQ (reference sequence). The CDR3 has 18 residues. The V end lost 6 bases, the J end lost 0 bases, and 18 bases lay between the germline ends. CDR3 in DNA: TGTGCCAGCAGAATAGAGGGTTCTTCGCGCTCTGGGGCCAACGTCCTGACTTTC. Its translation is CASRIEGSSRSGANVLTF.

In its sample, this clone was seen once. V is TRBV7-3 and J is TRBJ2-7; a weak D match, TRBD1 (5 bases). The CDR3 has 13 amino acids. Germline CDR1 is SGHTA and CDR2 is FQGTGA. The ends were cut back, 5 bases at V and 3 bases at J, with 11 bases in the middle. CDR3 DNA sequence: TGTGCCAGCAGCCCTTATCAGGGCTACGAGCAGTACTTC. This gives the protein CASSPYQGYEQYF.